This TCR beta chain was documented in a study of quantifying T cell responses using KT2 cells. Whole-study context: TCR alpha and beta constant-region primers primed reverse transcription of RNA. Overall study results and limits: At about one KT2 cell per 100,000 PBMC, KT2 sequences were still detected.

Comments on this clonotype: The antigen is unknown.

An oligo carrying a UMI was ligated to the cDNA 3' end. The first PCR ran 4 to 5 cycles with an equimolar RC1.1 and RC1.2 beta primer mix. TCRdb called the UMI-ligation and nested PCR reads again in MiXCR, with one record for every CDR3 protein. Of approximately 54,000 distinct CDR3 sequences detected, about 9.9% appear once; the ten largest clones hold 8.5% to 12%. This TCR came from a human donor. The sample comprised PBMCs spiked with cells of the T cell clone KT2.

The CDR3 loop reads CASSYGDTVARAEKLFF. As DNA, the CDR3 is TGTGCCAGCAGTTACGGGGACACCGTTGCACGGGCTGAAAAACTGTTTTTT. V gene TRBV6-6 combines with J gene TRBJ1-4, with D possibly being TRBD1 (6 bases). The length of the CDR3 is 17 residues. Germline CDR1 is MNHNY and CDR2 is SVGAGI (reference sequence). V dropped 2 bases and J dropped 7 bases, with 20 bases sitting between them.